A single sample gave rise to the 32 T cell receptor beta chains below, sequenced in a study of metastatic and nonmetastatic thyroid tumors. Thyroid surgery was performed in patients who had received no treatment beforehand. TCRdb re-clonotyped the PCR reads via MiXCR. The repertoire holds about 33,000 clones, with approximately 11% as singletons. Input material: blood. All receptors derive from a female donor with papillary thyroid cancer or a benign thyroid nodule (not recorded which). Some clones in this sample may be carry-over from other donors' samples.

Ten or more counts support this clone. The rearrangement uses TRBV20-1 and TRBJ2-7, with 10 bases identical to TRBD1. The germline CDR1 and CDR2 sequences are DFQATT and SNEGSKA (reference sequence). Trimming removed 5 bases from V and 3 bases from J; junction bases left unmatched: 7. This CDR3 has 14 residues. CDR3 nucleotide sequence: TGCAGTGCTCCAAGGGACAGGGGTTTCTACGAGCAGTACTTC. As protein: CSAPRDRGFYEQYF.

This clone was recorded at least ten times. The rearrangement joins TRBV6-5 to TRBJ1-1; TRBD1 aligns across 11 bases. The CDR3 runs to 15 residues. J lost 10 bases, V lost 0 bases, and 7 bases had no gene match. Germline CDR1 MNHEY, CDR2 SVGAGI. CDR3 in DNA: TGTGCCAGCAGTTACTCTAGGACAGGGGGCCTCGGAGCTTTCTTT. It codes for CASSYSRTGGLGAFF.

This clone appeared many times. V is TRBV20-1 and J is TRBJ2-7; perhaps D is TRBD1 or TRBD2 (6 bases each). The length of the CDR3 is 14 residues. Germline loops: CDR1 DFQATT, CDR2 SNEGSKA (reference sequence). Trimming took off 0 bases at V and 2 bases at J, with 11 bases between the two ends. The CDR3 nucleotides read TGCAGTGCTAGAGATCGGGGGCCTACCTACGAGCAGTACTTC. Translating gives CSARDRGPTYEQYF.

This clone has a handful of counts. J is TRBJ2-7 and V is TRBV3-1; maybe TRBD2 (7 bases). Germline V gives CDR1 LGHDT, CDR2 YNNKEL (reference sequence). V was cut by 1 base and J by 0 bases, with 10 bases left in between. This CDR3 is 15 amino acids long. CDR3 loop: CASSQGGGFSYEQYF. Here the CDR3 DNA reads TGTGCCAGCAGCCAAGGGGGGGGCTTCTCCTACGAGCAGTACTTC.

At least ten counts were recorded for this clone. This sequence joins TRBV30 and TRBJ2-2; the match to TRBD2 covers 15 bases. The CDR3 runs 19 residues. The ends lost 0 bases at V and 3 bases at J; junction bases unmatched: 8. Germline loops: CDR1 GTSNPN, CDR2 SVGIG (reference sequence). CDR3 coding DNA: TGTGCCTGGAGTGTTAGGGGACTAGCGGGAGGATTGCACACCGGGGAGCTGTTTTTT. Protein product: CAWSVRGLAGGLHTGELFF.

This clone has ten or more counts. The rearrangement joins TRBV9 to TRBJ2-1; 8 positions match TRBD2. The CDR3 totals 16 residues. Germline CDR1 SGDLS, CDR2 YYNGEE. After removal of 0 bases from V and 0 bases from J, the junction contained 2 bases not matched to a gene. The CDR3 DNA follows: TGTGCCAGCAGCGTAGACCTAGCGGGCTCCTACAATGAGCAGTTCTTC. This codes for CASSVDLAGSYNEQFF.

This chain links TRBV30 with TRBJ2-7; 10 bases line up with TRBD1. Germline values: CDR1 GTSNPN, CDR2 SVGIG (reference sequence). This CDR3 comprises 12 residues. The CDR3 loop reads CAWGQGRNEQYF. CDR3 nucleotides: TGTGCGTGGGGACAGGGGAGAAACGAGCAGTACTTC.

This clone came up many times. The chain couples TRBV6-2 or TRBV6-3 to TRBJ2-5; TRBD2 agrees at 9 bases. The CDR3 runs 17 residues. Germline lookup yields CDR1 MNHEY and CDR2 SVGEGT. Unmatched junction bases numbered 5, after V lost 0 bases and J lost 0 bases. The CDR3: CASSYSSSGRYQETQYF. The CDR3 DNA is TGTGCCAGCAGTTACTCGTCCAGCGGGAGGTACCAAGAGACCCAGTACTTC.

This chain uses TRBV11-3 with TRBJ2-2, with TRBD1 matching 8 bases. The V gene's germline CDR1 is SGHNT and CDR2 YENEEA. CDR3 length: 16 amino acids. The V segment lost 4 bases and the J segment 4 bases; nucleotides outside the gene matches: 8. Here the CDR3 reads CASSSRDRSPTGELFF. CDR3 nucleotide sequence: TGTGCCAGCAGCTCTCGGGACAGGTCACCCACCGGGGAGCTGTTTTTT.

This clone is medium-sized. The chain has TRBV7-2 and TRBJ1-1, with 7 bases that match TRBD1. CDR1 SGHTA and CDR2 FQGNSA come from the germline V gene. The CDR3 consists of 18 residues. Trimming took 3 bases from V and 7 from J; bases not matched to a gene: 20. This CDR3 reads CASSLNARGAMARGEAFF. The CDR3 DNA is TGTGCCAGCAGCTTGAACGCCAGGGGGGCGATGGCGAGAGGTGAAGCTTTCTTT.

There are a few counts of this clone. V is TRBV27 and J is TRBJ1-5, with D hard to call. The V end was cut by 3 bases, the J end by 6 bases, with 9 bases between. The length of the CDR3 is 13 residues. Germline-derived CDR1 and CDR2 are MNHEY and SMNVEV (reference sequence). The CDR3 here is CASSFSGFQPQHF. The CDR3 DNA reads as TGTGCCAGCAGTTTTAGCGGGTTTCAGCCCCAGCATTTT.

This clone has a count of ten or more. This sequence joins TRBV11-2 and TRBJ1-2; TRBD1 aligns across 7 bases. Germline V lookup: CDR1 SGHAT, CDR2 FQNNGV. The CDR3 length is 13 residues. With 5 bases clipped from V and 8 bases from J, the junction kept 8 bases outside the gene matches. CDR3 DNA: TGTGCCAGCAGCCTACAGGGGTGGGAAGGCTACACCTTC. It is translated as CASSLQGWEGYTF.

This clone was observed a handful of times. This chain joins TRBV12-3 or TRBV12-4 and TRBJ2-7, with D perhaps matching TRBD1 or TRBD2 (5 bases each). The V and J ends lost 6 bases and 9 bases respectively, with 12 bases between them. The CDR3 length is 11 residues. CDR3 protein: CASSSGRGQYF. The DNA of the CDR3 is TGTGCCAGCAGCTCGGGACGCGGGCAGTACTTC.

Only a few counts were recorded for this clone. A junction boundary mismatches the germline segment, possibly from a read error. The chain couples TRBV28 to TRBJ1-1; D is undetermined. This CDR3 contains 13 residues. Germline CDR1 reads MDHEN; CDR2 reads SYDVKM. The CDR3 DNA sequence: TGTGCCAGCAGTTTGGGAGGCAACACTGAAGCTTTGTTT. This codes for CASSLGGNTEALF.

This clone was picked up many times. The chain uses TRBV6-5 and TRBJ1-3; the match to TRBD1 covers 7 bases. Germline CDR1 is MNHEY and CDR2 is SVGAGI. There are 15 residues in the CDR3. With V trimmed by 2 bases and J by 1 base, 2 bases remained unmatched. The CDR3 reads CASSYTTGSGNTIYF. CDR3 DNA sequence: TGTGCCAGCAGTTACACGACAGGGTCTGGAAACACCATATATTTT.

This clone was observed many times. This sequence joins TRBV10-3 and TRBJ2-1, with D possibly matching TRBD1 (6 bases). V was trimmed by 6 bases and J by 5 bases, leaving 20 bases between them. The CDR3 is made up of 16 amino acids. Germline CDR1 ENHRY, CDR2 SYGVKD. The CDR3 protein is CAISLTYPRGNNEQFF. The CDR3 DNA reads as TGTGCCATCAGCCTGACATATCCAAGGGGGAACAATGAGCAGTTCTTC.

In regard to this clone: Other DNA variants within this sample encode the same CDR3. The V call is TRBV7-2, the J call TRBJ2-1; TRBD2 matches 10 bases. The CDR3 is made up of 15 amino acids. V was pared by 6 bases and J by 1 base, with 3 bases of the junction left unmatched. Germline V gene lookup returns CDR1 SGHTA and CDR2 FQGNSA. The CDR3 spells CASSPSGSSYNEQFF. The DNA for the CDR3 is TGTGCCAGCAGTCCTAGCGGGAGTTCCTACAATGAGCAGTTCTTC.

This clone came up many times. The chain couples TRBV11-2 to TRBJ2-7; 12 bases line up with TRBD1. Germline-derived CDR1 and CDR2 are SGHAT and FQNNGV. The CDR3 sequence is 13 residues long. After removal of 6 bases from V and 7 bases from J, the junction contained 4 bases not matched to a gene. CDR3 in amino acids: CASRGQGAQEQYF. In DNA, the CDR3 is TGTGCCAGCAGGGGACAGGGGGCTCAGGAGCAGTACTTC.

This clone showed up many times. This sequence joins TRBV11-2 and TRBJ2-3; D gene uncertain. The CDR3 extends over 14 amino acids. Per the germline V gene, CDR1 is SGHAT and CDR2 is FQNNGV. Trimming stripped 2 bases from V and 6 bases from J, with 12 bases between. The CDR3 nucleotides read TGTGCCAGCAGCTTACTCGCTAGAGAGGATACGCAGTATTTT. It encodes CASSLLAREDTQYF.

This clone has a handful of counts. The rearrangement uses TRBV27 and TRBJ2-1; D is unresolved. The germline V gene has CDR1 MNHEY and CDR2 SMNVEV (reference sequence). With 0 bases removed from V and 5 bases from J, the gap between germline ends came to 11 bases. This CDR3 has 15 amino acids. CDR3 amino acids: CASSLSSITHNEQFF. DNA of the CDR3: TGTGCCAGCAGTTTATCGTCTATTACCCACAATGAGCAGTTCTTC.

This clone was detected ten times or more. This rearrangement joins TRBV9 to TRBJ2-3, with 9 nucleotides matching TRBD1. The CDR3 is made up of 15 amino acids. J gave up 0 bases and V 6 bases, and 5 bases lay outside the gene matches. Germline V gene lookup returns CDR1 SGDLS and CDR2 YYNGEE. The CDR3 region is CASTSTGGSTDTQYF. As DNA, the CDR3 is TGTGCCAGCACCTCGACAGGGGGAAGCACAGATACGCAGTATTTT.

This clone was counted ten times or more. V is TRBV4-1 and J is TRBJ2-5; the match to TRBD1 covers 7 bases. The V and J ends lost 2 bases and 5 bases, in that order; junction bases with no gene match: 8. Germline V CDR1 and CDR2: MGHRA, YSYEKL. The CDR3 has 15 residues. The CDR3 DNA sequence: TGCGCCAGCAGCCAACGATATTACAGGGGCGAGACCCAGTACTTC. It specifies CASSQRYYRGETQYF.

This clone was seen ten or more times. CDR3 loop: CAWRIGRENTEAFF. The CDR3 DNA follows: TGTGCCTGGAGAATTGGTCGGGAAAACACTGAAGCTTTCTTT. The V and J genes are TRBV30 and TRBJ1-1; unclear D gene. The CDR3 has 14 residues. Germline V gene data show CDR1 as GTSNPN and CDR2 as SVGIG (reference sequence). Trimming removed 3 bases from V and 2 bases from J, with 13 bases in between.

The CDR3 sequence is CAQTGTQNSPLHF. The CDR3 DNA sequence: TGTGCCCAAACCGGGACACAAAATTCACCCCTCCACTTT. This chain links TRBV30 with TRBJ1-6, with a weak D call TRBD1 (6 bases). The CDR3 extends over 13 amino acids. The V end lost 8 bases, the J end lost 7 bases, and 15 bases lay between the germline ends. CDR1 is GTSNPN and CDR2 is SVGIG in the germline V gene (reference sequence).

This clone was counted at least ten times. V gene TRBV30 combines with J gene TRBJ1-2, with D tentatively TRBD1 (5 bases). The germline V gene encodes CDR1 GTSNPN and CDR2 SVGIG (reference sequence). The CDR3 has 11 residues. V was trimmed by 4 bases and J by 7 bases, leaving 10 bases between them. CDR3 region: CAWMGGGGYTF. The CDR3 bases are TGTGCCTGGATGGGGGGAGGTGGCTACACCTTC.

To note about this clone: A much larger clonotype is one base distant, so this may be a read error. The chain has TRBV28 and TRBJ2-7; D tentatively fits TRBD1 or TRBD2 (5 bases each). Germline V gene data show CDR1 as MDHEN and CDR2 as SYDVKM. The CDR3 loop spans 14 amino acids. The CDR3 sequence: CASSLEGFGYERYF. CDR3 sequence (DNA): TGTGCCAGCAGTTTAGAGGGGTTCGGCTACGAGCGGTACTTC.

By sample share, this clone is medium-sized. CDR3 region: CASSMAGHTIYF. The DNA of the CDR3 is TGTGCCAGTAGTATGGCGGGACACACCATATATTTT. This sequence joins TRBV19 and TRBJ1-3, with D possibly matching TRBD1 (5 bases). The CDR3 contains 12 residues. The germline CDR1 and CDR2 sequences are LNHDA and SQIVND (reference sequence). V lost 3 bases and J lost 8, with 8 bases in between.

The chain is built from TRBV6-2 or TRBV6-3 and TRBJ2-3; the match to TRBD2 covers 9 bases. Trimming cost V 2 bases and J 4 bases; bases outside gene matches: 7. Germline V lookup: CDR1 MNHEY, CDR2 SVGEGT. This CDR3 is built from 16 residues. CDR3 sequence reads: CASSYGPAGGPDTQYF. CDR3 DNA sequence: TGTGCCAGCAGTTACGGGCCAGCGGGGGGACCAGATACGCAGTATTTT.

This clone was found many times. CDR3 amino acids: CASSLVSPVELFF. The DNA of the CDR3 is TGTGCCAGCAGTTTAGTATCGCCGGTCGAACTGTTTTTT. The rearrangement joins TRBV28 to TRBJ1-4; D is undetermined. Trimming cost V 2 bases and J 12 bases, with 13 bases left between them. Germline values: CDR1 MDHEN, CDR2 SYDVKM. The CDR3 totals 13 residues.

This clone was recorded many times. The rearrangement uses TRBV5-1 and TRBJ2-1; 7 bases are a match to TRBD2. This CDR3 is built from 13 residues. Trimming took 5 bases from V and 4 from J; bases not matched to a gene: 3. The germline gives CDR1 SGHRS, CDR2 YFSETQ. The CDR3, as DNA: TGCGCCAGCAGAGCTAGCGGTTACAATGAGCAGTTCTTC. The encoded protein is CASRASGYNEQFF.

This clone was recorded many times. The sample holds other DNA sequences that translate to the same CDR3. This chain links TRBV5-6 with TRBJ1-1; 7 bases are a match to TRBD1. Germline CDR1 and CDR2: SGHDT and YYEEEE. CDR3 size: 14 residues. V gave up 4 bases and J gave up 3 bases; unmatched junction bases: 6. CDR3 region: CASSPGGLDTEAFF. The CDR3 DNA sequence: TGTGCCAGCAGCCCAGGGGGGCTTGACACTGAAGCTTTCTTT.

The chain employs TRBV28 and TRBJ2-5, with D unresolved. This CDR3 comprises 13 residues. Germline assignment: CDR1 MDHEN and CDR2 SYDVKM. The CDR3 protein is CASCAADQETQYF. CDR3 DNA: TGTGCGAGCTGTGCGGCAGACCAAGAGACCCAGTACTTC.